This T cell receptor (beta chain) was sequenced in a study of T cells in Graves' hyperthyroidism and ophthalmopathy. It was RNA transcripts that yielded the amplified TCR beta CDR3 regions. First-round RT-PCR with HTBI primers amplified the TCR CDR3 region. Each CDR3 protein is one row after TCRdb ran MiXCR on the multiplex PCR reads. The sample has about 420,000 distinct CDR3 sequences; 15% to 17% are singletons. V was pared by 1 base and J by 3 bases, with 20 bases of the junction left unmatched. The V gene's germline CDR1 is SGHTA and CDR2 FQGNSA. The CDR3 spans 20 residues. Patients aged 18 to 65 had newly diagnosed hyperthyroidism of under 2 months' duration. Diagnostic decisions used clinical symptoms, serum thyroxine and TRAb, thyroid ultrasound and orbital computed tomography. This clonotype was detected ten times or more.

Source material: blood. This TCR derives from a woman between 18 and 30 years old with Graves' hyperthyroidism. The V gene is TRBV7-2, the J gene TRBJ2-7; 8 bases line up with TRBD1. In nucleotides, the CDR3 is TGTGCCAGCAGCTTAGGGTGGTCGGGTTCGGACAGGGATCATAACTACGAGCAGTACTTC. It translates to CASSLGWSGSDRDHNYEQYF.